Listed below are T cell receptor beta chains from one sample, sequenced in a study of cytomegalovirus exposure and HLA in healthy donors. Data came from immunoSEQ multiplex PCR; TCRdb stores just in-frame clones and leaves some out. Recorded for this sample: approximately 110,000 clones. The sample consisted of PBMCs. The source of these receptors is a man aged 18 to 29 in good health and CMV-seronegative. CDR3s include the opening cysteine and the closing phenylalanine or tryptophan. The D gene is left open where the match is weak.

d_call | j_call | v_call | cdr3_nt | cdr3_aa
. | TRBJ1-1 | TRBV25-1 | TGTGCCAGCAGGGGGAGGGCTGGGGATATGAACACTGAAGCTTTCTTT | CASRGRAGDMNTEAFF
TRBD1 | TRBJ1-6 | TRBV19 | TGTGCCAGTAGTACCTCCGGGACAGTGAATTCACCCCTCCACTTT | CASSTSGTVNSPLHF
TRBD2 | TRBJ2-2 | TRBV7-9 | TGTGCCAGCAGTTCCTCATTAGCGGGGCGTGGGACCGGGGAGCTGTTTTTT | CASSSSLAGRGTGELFF
. | TRBJ2-7 | TRBV5-1 | TGCGCCAGCAGCTTTGGGACAAACTACGAGCAGTACTTC | CASSFGTNYEQYF
. | TRBJ2-7 | TRBV4-1 | TGCGCCAGCAGCCAAGATACCACGCGAGACGAGCAGTACTTC | CASSQDTTRDEQYF
. | TRBJ1-1 | TRBV5-4 | TGTGCCAGCAGCTTGAATGGGGGCCGGCCCACTGAAGCTTTCTTT | CASSLNGGRPTEAFF
TRBD2 | TRBJ2-5 | TRBV2 | TGTGCCAGCAGTAGCGGGGGGAGACAAGAGACCCAGTACTTC | CASSSGGRQETQYF
TRBD1 | TRBJ1-1 | TRBV19 | TGTGCCAGTAGTATAGCTCAAGGGACAGGGGACACTGAAGCTTTCTTT | CASSIAQGTGDTEAFF
TRBD1 | TRBJ1-4 | TRBV5-1 | TGCGCCAGCAGCCCGGACAGGGGGGACGAAAAACTGTTTTTT | CASSPDRGDEKLFF
TRBD1 | TRBJ1-1 | TRBV5-1 | TGCGCCAGCAGCATTACGTGGGACAGGGGAAACACTGAAGCTTTCTTT | CASSITWDRGNTEAFF
TRBD2 | TRBJ2-4 | TRBV10-1 | TGCGCCAGCAGCGCGGGACTAGCGGGCATCAAAAACATTCAGTACTTC | CASSAGLAGIKNIQYF
TRBD2 | TRBJ2-7 | TRBV5-4 | TGTGCCAGCAGCTTGGCCGGACTAGCGCACGAGCAGTACTTC | CASSLAGLAHEQYF
TRBD1 | TRBJ2-7 | TRBV19 | TGTGCCAGTAGGACCTCCGGGACAGGGACTCGGGAGCAGTACTTC | CASRTSGTGTREQYF
. | TRBJ1-1 | TRBV13 | TGTGCCAGCAGCCCGGACATGAACACTGAAGCTTTCTTT | CASSPDMNTEAFF
TRBD1 | TRBJ2-1 | TRBV6-5 | TGTGCCAGCAGTTCAGGACAGGGCCTCTCCTACAATGAGCAGTTCTTC | CASSSGQGLSYNEQFF
. | TRBJ1-3 | TRBV2 | TGTGCCAGCAGTGAGTTGGGAGCTGGAAACACCATATATTTT | CASSELGAGNTIYF
. | TRBJ2-1 | TRBV14 | TGTGCCAGCAGCCCAGGGAACCTGAACAATGAGCAGTTCTTC | CASSPGNLNNEQFF
. | TRBJ1-1 | TRBV25-1 | TGTGCCAGCAGTGGGCGACAACGCGGAGGAACTGAAGCTTTCTTT | CASSGRQRGGTEAFF
. | TRBJ2-1 | TRBV10-3 | TGTGCCATCAGGTATGAGGGTGAGCAGTTCTTC | CAIRYEGEQFF
. | TRBJ2-3 | TRBV5-5 | TGTGCCAGCAGCCCCGGGGGTCCGCCAGATACGCAGTATTTT | CASSPGGPPDTQYF
TRBD1 | TRBJ1-5 | TRBV6-6 | TGTGCCAGCAGTTCCCTCGACAGGGGAAATCAGCCCCAGCATTTT | CASSSLDRGNQPQHF
. | TRBJ1-5 | TRBV5-4 | TGTGCCAGCAGCTTGGGAGGTTATAGCAATCAGCCCCAGCATTTT | CASSLGGYSNQPQHF
TRBD1 | TRBJ2-2 | TRBV27 | TGTGCCAGCAGCAACAGGGGACCCGGGGAGCTGTTTTTT | CASSNRGPGELFF
TRBD1 | TRBJ1-2 | TRBV19 | TGTGCCAGTAGGAGCCACAGGGGGAACTATGGCTACACCTTC | CASRSHRGNYGYTF
. | TRBJ1-1 | TRBV6-6 | TGTGCCAGCAACAGAGTGAACACTGAAGCTTTCTTT | CASNRVNTEAFF
TRBD1 | TRBJ1-4 | TRBV6-1 | TGTGCCGCCCGGGAGGGGTTCAGGGGGGAAAAACTGTTTTTT | CAAREGFRGEKLFF
TRBD1 | TRBJ1-3 | TRBV7-9 | TGTGCCAGCAGCTTGGGGACAGGCGGTGGAAACACCATATATTTT | CASSLGTGGGNTIYF
. | TRBJ2-3 | TRBV27 | TGTGCCAGCAGTTTATCTAGCCTAGCGTATAGCACAGATACGCAGTATTTT | CASSLSSLAYSTDTQYF
. | TRBJ1-5 | TRBV19 | TGTGCCAGTAAGCCTCAGGGGAATAGCAATCAGCCCCAGCATTTT | CASKPQGNSNQPQHF